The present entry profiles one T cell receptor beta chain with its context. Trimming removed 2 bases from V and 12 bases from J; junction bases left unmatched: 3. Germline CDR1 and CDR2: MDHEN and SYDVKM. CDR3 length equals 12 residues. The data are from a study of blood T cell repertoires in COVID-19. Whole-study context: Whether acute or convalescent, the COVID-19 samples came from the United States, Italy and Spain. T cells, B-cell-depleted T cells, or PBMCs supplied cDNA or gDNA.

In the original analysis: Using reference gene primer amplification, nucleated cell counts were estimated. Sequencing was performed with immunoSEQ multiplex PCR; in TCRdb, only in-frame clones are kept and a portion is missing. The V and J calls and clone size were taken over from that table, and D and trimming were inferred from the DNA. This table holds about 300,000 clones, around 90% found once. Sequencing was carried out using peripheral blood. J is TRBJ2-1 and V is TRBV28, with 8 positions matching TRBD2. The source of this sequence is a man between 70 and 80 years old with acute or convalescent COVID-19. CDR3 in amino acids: CASSLVSGGQFF. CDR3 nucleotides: TGTGCCAGCAGTTTAGTGAGCGGGGGGCAGTTCTTC.